This T cell receptor (beta chain) was identified in a study of T cell clusters in autoimmune cytopenias. Study conclusions and caveats: TRB repertoire shifts in secondary cytopenia and chronic lymphocytic leukemia mostly reflected lymphoma, not autoimmunity. The T cell clusters came from computational analysis alone and lack functional validation. Exclusive TRB clusters were about 3-fold more numerous in healthy donors than in active autoimmune hepatitis. Clustering suggested that physiological T cell clusters were missing in primary autoimmune cytopenia patients.

Each sample's input was about 270 ng genomic DNA, 40,000 or so genome equivalents. Measured by frequency, this clonotype is medium-sized. Its antigen is unknown. TRB was amplified by touch-down multiplex PCR, primer pools A and B combined. Reanalyzing the multiplex PCR reads, TCRdb keeps one entry per CDR3 protein, without DNA. This listing includes about 5,000 distinct CDR3 sequences. The receptor was derived from a human donor with an autoimmune cytopenia or autoimmune hepatitis (not recorded which). Sequencing input: peripheral blood.

The CDR3 is CASSLADYRGIYNEQFF. V usage is TRBV5-4 and J usage is TRBJ2-1; checking the TCRdb D call of TRBD2 is not possible without DNA. Germline V gene data show CDR1 as SGHNT and CDR2 as YYREEE (reference sequence). The CDR3 runs 17 residues.